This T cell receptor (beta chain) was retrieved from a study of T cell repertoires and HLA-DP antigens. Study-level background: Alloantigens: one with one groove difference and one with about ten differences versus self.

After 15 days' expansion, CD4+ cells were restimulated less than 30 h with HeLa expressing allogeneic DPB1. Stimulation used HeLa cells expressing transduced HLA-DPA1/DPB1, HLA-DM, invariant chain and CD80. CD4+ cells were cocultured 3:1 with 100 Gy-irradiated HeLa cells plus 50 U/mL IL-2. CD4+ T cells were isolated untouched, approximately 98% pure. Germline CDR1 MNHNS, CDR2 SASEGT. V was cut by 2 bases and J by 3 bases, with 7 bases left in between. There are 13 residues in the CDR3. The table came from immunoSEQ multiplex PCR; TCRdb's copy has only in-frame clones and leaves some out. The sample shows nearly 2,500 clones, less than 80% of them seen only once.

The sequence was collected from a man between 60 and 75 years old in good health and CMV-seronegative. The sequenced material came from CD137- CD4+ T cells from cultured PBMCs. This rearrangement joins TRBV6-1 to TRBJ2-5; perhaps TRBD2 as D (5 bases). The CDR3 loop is CASSEIGEETQYF. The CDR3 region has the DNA TGTGCCAGCAGTGAAATCGGGGAAGAGACCCAGTACTTC.